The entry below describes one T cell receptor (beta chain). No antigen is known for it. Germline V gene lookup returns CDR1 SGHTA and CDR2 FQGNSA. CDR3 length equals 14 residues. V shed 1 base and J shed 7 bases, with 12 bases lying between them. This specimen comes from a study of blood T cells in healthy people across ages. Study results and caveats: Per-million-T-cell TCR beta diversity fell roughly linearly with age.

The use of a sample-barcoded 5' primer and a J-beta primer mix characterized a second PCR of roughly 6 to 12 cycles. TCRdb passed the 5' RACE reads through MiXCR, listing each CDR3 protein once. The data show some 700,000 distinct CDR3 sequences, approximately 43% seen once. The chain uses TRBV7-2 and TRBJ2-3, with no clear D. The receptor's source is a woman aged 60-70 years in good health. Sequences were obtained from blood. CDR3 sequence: CASSLEVLLNTQYF. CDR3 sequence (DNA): TGTGCCAGCAGCTTAGAAGTCTTACTAAATACGCAGTATTTT.